This TCR beta chain is from a study of shared clonotypes between healthy human individuals. Study background: Each donor contributed plates that comprised three CD4 naive, three CD4 memory, two CD8 naive and one CD8 memory.

Trimming removed 0 bases from V and 5 bases from J, with 8 bases in between. The CDR3 has 13 residues. Germline V gene data show CDR1 as SGHKS and CDR2 as YYEKEE (reference sequence). General study points: Sorted-subset sequencing, rarefaction showed, was incomplete despite large depth.

With regard to this clone: Its matching antigen is unknown.

Deep was the level at which the assay was run. Some clones are missing from TCRdb's copy, which holds only in-frame ones; the method was immunoSEQ multiplex PCR. Among about 2.4 million clones, roughly 93% were seen once, and the ten largest hold 0.36%. This receptor was identified in a man aged 18-30 years in good health. Some clones in this sample may be carry-over from other donors' samples. Specimen: naive CD4+ T cells from PBMCs. Subset defined: CD45RA+ positively selected. The gene calls are TRBV5-5 and TRBJ2-5; perhaps TRBD2 as D (5 bases). The CDR3: CASSLVGSETQYF. The CDR3 DNA is TGTGCCAGCAGCTTGGTAGGGAGTGAGACCCAGTACTTC.